These 19 T cell receptor beta chains share one sample of origin, sequenced in a study of shared clonotypes between healthy human individuals. Libraries were prepared by immunoSEQ multiplex PCR; TCRdb keeps only in-frame clonotypes and omits some of them. This sample has more than 400,000 clones, with over 70% found just once. Sequences were obtained from PBMCs. Receptors originate from a woman between 40 and 55 years old in good health. Some clones in this sample may be carry-over from other donors' samples.

This clone has ten or more counts. Other DNA sequences in the sample encode the same CDR3. The V and J genes are TRBV5-6 and TRBJ2-1, with D perhaps TRBD1 (6 bases). Germline values: CDR1 SGHDT, CDR2 YYEEEE. The CDR3 extends over 13 amino acids. Trimming shortened V by 4 bases and J by 4 bases, and 9 bases separated the two germline ends. As DNA, the CDR3 is TGTGCCAGCAGCCCGGACAGTTACAATGAGCAGTTCTTC. The encoded protein is CASSPDSYNEQFF. The full variable domain, rest sourced from reference TRBV5-6 and TRBJ2-1, is DAGVTQSPTHLIKTRGQQVTLRCSPKSGHDTVSWYQQALGQGPQFIFQYYEEEERQRGNFPDRFSGHQFPNYSSELNVNALLLGDSALYLCASSPDSYNEQFFGPGTRLTVL.

Details on this clone: At the DNA level, this CDR3 is encoded by other sequences in the same sample as well. The rearrangement joins TRBV28 to TRBJ1-5; no clear D. The germline V gene has CDR1 MDHEN and CDR2 SYDVKM. The CDR3 extends over 12 amino acids. V was trimmed by 5 bases and J by 3 bases, leaving 5 bases between them. In DNA form, the CDR3 reads TGTGCCAGCAGTCCCATCAATCAGCCCCAGCATTTT. Translated, it gives CASSPINQPQHF.

The CDR3: CASSLSGSGPYNEQFF. Written as DNA, the CDR3 is TGTGCCAGCAGCTTAAGTGGTAGCGGACCCTACAATGAGCAGTTCTTC. V and J are TRBV7-3 and TRBJ2-1; a possible D gene is TRBD2 (6 bases). The length of the CDR3 is 16 residues. V lost 1 base to trimming and J lost 2 bases, with 12 bases between them. Per the germline V gene, CDR1 is SGHTA and CDR2 is FQGTGA.

The CDR3 spells CASSSPGQGVFGYTF. The CDR3 DNA sequence: TGCGCCAGCAGCTCGCCGGGACAGGGGGTGTTTGGCTACACCTTC. This sequence joins TRBV5-1 and TRBJ1-2, with TRBD1 identical over 11 bases. The germline CDR1 and CDR2 sequences are SGHRS and YFSETQ. Trimming removed 3 bases from V and 7 bases from J; junction bases left unmatched: 8. The CDR3 runs to 15 residues.

Regarding this clone: This sequence is one base from a far larger clone and is likely a read error. In DNA, the CDR3 is TGTGCCTGGAGTATAGACGGTGGGACTGAAGCTTTCTTT. Amino acids: CAWSIDGGTEAFF. V gene TRBV30 combines with J gene TRBJ1-1; no clear D gene. Germline CDR1 and CDR2: GTSNPN and SVGIG (reference sequence). Trimming took off 2 bases at V and 5 bases at J, with 12 bases between the two ends. The CDR3 is 13 amino acids. Using reference TRBV30 and TRBJ1-1 for the parts outside the CDR3, the full variable domain is SQTIHQWPATLVQPVGSPLSLECTVEGTSNPNLYWYRQAAGRGLQLLFYSVGIGQISSEVPQNLSASRPQDRQFILSSKKLLLSDSGFYLCAWSIDGGTEAFFGQGTRLTVV.

This rearrangement joins TRBV27 to TRBJ2-7, with 7 bases lining up with TRBD1. The CDR3 runs to 15 residues. V was clipped by 4 bases and J by 2 bases; unmatched bases: 8. Germline V lookup: CDR1 MNHEY, CDR2 SMNVEV (reference sequence). The CDR3 protein is CASSSLGTETYEQYF. The CDR3 DNA reads as TGTGCCAGCAGTTCCCTGGGGACAGAAACCTACGAGCAGTACTTC.

The V gene is TRBV28, the J gene TRBJ1-2; 10 positions match TRBD1. The trim removed 6 bases at V and 4 bases at J, leaving 11 bases unmatched. The germline gives CDR1 MDHEN, CDR2 SYDVKM. The CDR3 consists of 16 residues. Here the CDR3 reads CASRQTGTGDGYGYTF. The CDR3 DNA reads as TGTGCCAGCAGACAAACCGGGACAGGGGATGGCTATGGCTACACCTTC.

The chain recombines TRBV6-5 with TRBJ2-1, with 12 positions matching TRBD1. Germline lookup yields CDR1 MNHEY and CDR2 SVGAGI. The CDR3 totals 14 residues. V dropped 5 bases and J dropped 15; count of bases not matched to a gene: 11. CDR3 residues: CASSTGTGGGLAFF. The CDR3 DNA follows: TGTGCCAGCAGTACCGGGACAGGGGGCGGCTTAGCGTTCTTC.

Notes on this clone: The likely explanation is a read error, given a far larger clone one base away. The genes are TRBV7-9 and TRBJ2-7; D unclear. V lost 5 bases and J lost 1, with 15 bases in between. This CDR3 is 15 amino acids long. Germline assignment: CDR1 SEHNR and CDR2 FQNEAQ (reference sequence). CDR3 amino acids: CASSQLAELSYEQYF. The DNA of the CDR3 is TGTGCCAGCAGCCAACTGGCTGAGCTTTCCTACGAGCAGTACTTC.

Only one count was recorded for this clone. This chain joins TRBV19 and TRBJ2-7; 12 bases match TRBD2. The germline V gene encodes CDR1 LNHDA and CDR2 SQIVND (reference sequence). V shed 6 bases and J 3 bases; nucleotides not matched to a gene: 9. The CDR3 is made up of 16 amino acids. CDR3 residues: CASRPTSGSQGYEQYF. As DNA, the CDR3 is TGTGCCAGTAGGCCGACTAGCGGGAGCCAGGGCTACGAGCAGTACTTC.

The table lists this clone with a count of one. The chain links TRBV29-1 to TRBJ2-7; 10 bases fit TRBD1. There are 14 residues in the CDR3. After removal of 6 bases from V and 4 bases from J, the junction contained 9 bases not matched to a gene. Germline assignment: CDR1 SQVTM and CDR2 ANQGSEA. The CDR3 bases are TGCAGCGTCGTCCGGGACAGGGGAACGTACGAGCAGTACTTC. Translation: CSVVRDRGTYEQYF.

The chain uses TRBV6-5 and TRBJ2-4, with 12 bases matching TRBD2. The germline CDR1 and CDR2 sequences are MNHEY and SVGAGI. V lost 4 bases and J lost 9; bases outside the gene matches: 7. This CDR3 contains 15 residues. The CDR3 here is CASSSRLAGATIQYF. DNA of the CDR3: TGTGCCAGCAGTTCTCGACTAGCGGGAGCCACCATTCAGTACTTC.

This clone appeared a single time. Given a far larger clone just one base away, this is likely a sequencing read error. Other nucleotide sequences in the sample specify the same CDR3. The rearrangement links TRBV28 to TRBJ1-1; D possibly corresponds to TRBD1 (6 bases). CDR1 and CDR2 (germline): MDHEN, SYDVKM. This CDR3 is 14 amino acids long. CDR3 DNA sequence: TGTGCTACCATTGTTGGGGGACATAACACTGAAGCTTTCTTT. It translates to CATIVGGHNTEAFF.

The J gene is TRBJ1-1, the V gene TRBV10-3; the D gene is possibly TRBD1 (5 bases). Between the trimmed V and J ends, which lost 10 bases and 3 bases, there was a span of 21 bases. Looked up from germline, CDR1 is ENHRY and CDR2 is SYGVKD. CDR3 length equals 15 residues. The CDR3 sequence is CASNDRRNVDTEAFF. The CDR3 DNA reads as TGTGCCAGCAACGACAGAAGAAATGTGGACACTGAAGCTTTCTTT.

The chain has TRBV27 and TRBJ2-7; 9 bases map to TRBD1. Germline loops: CDR1 MNHEY, CDR2 SMNVEV (reference sequence). V was pared by 5 bases and J by 3 bases, with 5 bases of the junction left unmatched. The CDR3 length is 14 residues. The CDR3 loop is CASSLQGAFYEQYF. CDR3 in DNA: TGTGCCAGCAGTCTACAGGGGGCCTTCTACGAGCAGTACTTC.

The chain combines TRBV4-2 with TRBJ2-3; no clear D. The CDR3 has 15 amino acids. Germline V gives CDR1 LGHNA, CDR2 YNFKEQ. V shed 0 bases and J shed 4 bases, with 11 bases lying between them. The CDR3 is CASSQDTGRSDTQYF. The CDR3 DNA is TGTGCCAGCAGCCAAGATACGGGTCGGTCAGATACGCAGTATTTT.

Turning to this clone: A much larger clone lies a single base off, so this may be a read error. The gene calls are TRBV27 and TRBJ2-3, with D perhaps TRBD1 or TRBD2 (7 bases each). The CDR3 runs to 16 residues. Per the germline V gene, CDR1 is MNHEY and CDR2 is SMNVEV (reference sequence). CDR3 loop: CTSRGGRRGVTDTQYF. For the CDR3, the DNA is TGTACCAGCAGGGGGGGCAGGAGAGGTGTCACAGATACGCAGTATTTT.

With regard to this clone: This likely traces to a read error, being one base from a far larger clone. V usage is TRBV28 and J usage is TRBJ2-7; the D is unclear. V dropped 10 bases and J dropped 3 bases, with 10 bases sitting between them. The germline V gene encodes CDR1 MDHEN and CDR2 SYDVKM. The CDR3 has 11 amino acids. Written as DNA, the CDR3 is TGTGCCACCCAAACCCGCTACGAGCAGTACTTC. Protein product: CATQTRYEQYF.

Ten or more counts support this clone. The chain couples TRBV7-9 to TRBJ2-1; 9 nucleotides line up with TRBD2. V shed 1 base and J 0 bases; nucleotides not matched to a gene: 10. The CDR3 totals 19 residues. CDR1 is SEHNR and CDR2 is FQNEAQ in the germline V gene (reference sequence). Here the CDR3 reads CASSLEGGRAPSSYNEQFF. The CDR3 DNA reads TGTGCCAGCAGCTTAGAGGGCGGGAGGGCCCCAAGCTCCTACAATGAGCAGTTCTTC.